Sequencing of this T cell receptor (beta chain) was carried out in a study of CD8 T cells in Susac syndrome. The authors sequenced TCR beta from blood CD8+ and CD4+ T cells. The multiple sclerosis controls comprised treatment-naive patients whose relapsing-remitting disease was stable or active. Negative isolation yielded CD8+ and CD4+ T cells; FACS enriched TEMRA cells. A quantity of roughly 0.5 to 1 ug RNA underwent reverse transcription using random hexamers. Amplification of TCR beta CDR3 across 54 Vbeta and 13 Jbeta was performed with immunoSEQ multiplex PCR. MiXCR was run by TCRdb on the immunoSEQ multiplex PCR reads, yielding one entry per CDR3 protein. The table shows roughly 200,000 distinct CDR3 sequences, with 90% to 95% occurring only once. The sequence was collected from a human donor with multiple sclerosis. The sample consisted of CD8+ T cells from PBMCs.

As DNA, the CDR3 is TGTGCCAGCAGCGTAAGCTTTGCAGACTATGGCTACACCTTC. Its protein is CASSVSFADYGYTF. The V call is TRBV9, the J call TRBJ1-2, with D uncertain. CDR1 SGDLS and CDR2 YYNGEE come from the germline V gene. The CDR3 has 14 amino acids. V was pared by 1 base and J by 3 bases, with 10 bases between.